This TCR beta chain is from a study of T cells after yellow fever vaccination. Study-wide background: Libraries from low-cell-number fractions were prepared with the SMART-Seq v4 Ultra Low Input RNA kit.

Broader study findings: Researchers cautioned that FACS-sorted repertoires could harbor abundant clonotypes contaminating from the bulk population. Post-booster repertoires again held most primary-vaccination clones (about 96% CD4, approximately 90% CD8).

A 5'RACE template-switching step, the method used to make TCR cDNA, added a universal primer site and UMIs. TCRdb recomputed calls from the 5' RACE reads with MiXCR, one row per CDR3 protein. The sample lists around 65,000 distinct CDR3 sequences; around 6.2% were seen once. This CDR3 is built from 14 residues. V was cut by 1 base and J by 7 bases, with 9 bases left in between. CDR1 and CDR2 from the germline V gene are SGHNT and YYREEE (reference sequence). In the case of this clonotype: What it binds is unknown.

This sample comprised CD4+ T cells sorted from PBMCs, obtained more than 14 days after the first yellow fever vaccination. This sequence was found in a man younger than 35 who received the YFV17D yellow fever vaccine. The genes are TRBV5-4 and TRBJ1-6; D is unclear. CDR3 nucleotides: TGTGCCAGCAGCTTGTTTGGGCGAAATTCACCCCTCCACTTT. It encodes CASSLFGRNSPLHF.